This paragraph reports one T cell receptor (beta chain). Its antigen remains unidentified. The CDR3 is 14 amino acids. With 3 bases clipped from V and 6 bases from J, the junction kept 6 bases outside the gene matches. Germline lookup yields CDR1 SGHVS and CDR2 FNYEAQ. The data belong to a study of lymphopenia after photon versus proton radiotherapy. Findings and caveats of the study: Under photons, naive T cells and diversity fell while effector/memory populations rose. Post-nadir TCR diversity decline inversely tracked overall survival among those who died. Oligoclonal CD8+ Temra expansion after nadir drove photon patients' diversity drop. Better survival with proton therapy was suggested as possible, not demonstrated.

TCRdb's table, derived via immunoSEQ multiplex PCR, lists solely in-frame clones and lacks some. This sample has some 170,000 clones, with roughly nine tenths found just once. The origin of this receptor is a man aged 50 or older with gastric cancer. Sequenced material: peripheral blood, taken from a patient treated with photon-based radiotherapy. This chain uses TRBV7-6 with TRBJ2-7; 9 positions match TRBD1. The CDR3 is CASSLGTGSAEQYF. CDR3 nucleotides: TGTGCCAGCAGCTTGGGGACAGGGTCCGCCGAGCAGTACTTC.